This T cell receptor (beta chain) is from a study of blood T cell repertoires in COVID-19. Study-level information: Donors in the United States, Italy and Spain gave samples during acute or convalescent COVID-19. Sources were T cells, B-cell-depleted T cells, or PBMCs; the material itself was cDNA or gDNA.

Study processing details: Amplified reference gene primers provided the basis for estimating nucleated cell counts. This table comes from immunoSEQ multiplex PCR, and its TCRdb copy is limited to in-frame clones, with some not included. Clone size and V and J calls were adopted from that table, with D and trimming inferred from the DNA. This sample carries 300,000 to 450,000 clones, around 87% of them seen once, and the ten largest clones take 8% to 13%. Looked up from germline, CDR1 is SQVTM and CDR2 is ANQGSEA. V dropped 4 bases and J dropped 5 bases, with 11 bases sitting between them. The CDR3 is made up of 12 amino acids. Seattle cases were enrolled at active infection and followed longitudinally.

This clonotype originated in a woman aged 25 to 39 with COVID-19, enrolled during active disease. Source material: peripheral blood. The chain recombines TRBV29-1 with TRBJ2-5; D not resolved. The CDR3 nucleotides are TGCAGCGTTGGTTTCGGGTGGGAGACCCAGTACTTC. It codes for CSVGFGWETQYF.